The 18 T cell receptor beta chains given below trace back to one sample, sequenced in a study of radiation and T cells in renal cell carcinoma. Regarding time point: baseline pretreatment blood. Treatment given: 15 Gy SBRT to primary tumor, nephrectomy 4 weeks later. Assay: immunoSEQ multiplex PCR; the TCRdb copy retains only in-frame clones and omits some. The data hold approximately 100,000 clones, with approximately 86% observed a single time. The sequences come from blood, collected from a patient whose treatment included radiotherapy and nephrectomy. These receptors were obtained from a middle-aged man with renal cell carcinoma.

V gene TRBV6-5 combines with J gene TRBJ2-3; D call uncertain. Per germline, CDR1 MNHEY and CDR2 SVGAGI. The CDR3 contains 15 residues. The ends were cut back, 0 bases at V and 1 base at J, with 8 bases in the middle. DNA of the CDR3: TGTGCCAGCAGTTACTCTTCCGGGCGCACAGATACGCAGTATTTT. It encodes CASSYSSGRTDTQYF.

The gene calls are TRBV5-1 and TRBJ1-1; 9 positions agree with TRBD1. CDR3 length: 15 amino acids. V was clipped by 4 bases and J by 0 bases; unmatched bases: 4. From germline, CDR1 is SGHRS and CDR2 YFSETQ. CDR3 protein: CASSTWTGVNTEAFF. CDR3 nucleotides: TGCGCCAGCAGCACATGGACAGGGGTGAACACTGAAGCTTTCTTT.

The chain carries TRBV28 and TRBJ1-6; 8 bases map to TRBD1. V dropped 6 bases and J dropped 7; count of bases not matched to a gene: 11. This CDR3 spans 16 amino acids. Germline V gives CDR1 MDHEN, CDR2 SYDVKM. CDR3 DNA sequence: TGTGCCAGCAGCCCCAATCTTCGACAGGGGAATTCACCCCTCCACTTT. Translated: CASSPNLRQGNSPLHF.

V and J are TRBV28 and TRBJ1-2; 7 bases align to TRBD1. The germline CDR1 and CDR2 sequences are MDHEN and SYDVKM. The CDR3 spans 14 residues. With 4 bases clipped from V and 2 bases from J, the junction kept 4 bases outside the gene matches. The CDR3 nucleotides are TGTGCCAGCAGTTCTCCGGGACAGAACTATGGCTACACCTTC. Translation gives CASSSPGQNYGYTF.

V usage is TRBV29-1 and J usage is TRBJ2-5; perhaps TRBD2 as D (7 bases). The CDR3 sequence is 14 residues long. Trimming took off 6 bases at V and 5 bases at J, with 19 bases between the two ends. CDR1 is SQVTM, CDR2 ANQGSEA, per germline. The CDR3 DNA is TGCAGCGTCTGGGGGCGACTAGCCCGGGAGACCCAGTACTTC. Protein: CSVWGRLARETQYF.

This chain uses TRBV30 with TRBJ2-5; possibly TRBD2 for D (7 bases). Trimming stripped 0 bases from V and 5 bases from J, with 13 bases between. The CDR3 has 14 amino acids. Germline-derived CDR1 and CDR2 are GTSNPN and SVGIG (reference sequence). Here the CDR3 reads CAWSVGGAPETQYF. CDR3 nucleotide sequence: TGTGCCTGGAGTGTAGGGGGGGCACCGGAGACCCAGTACTTC.

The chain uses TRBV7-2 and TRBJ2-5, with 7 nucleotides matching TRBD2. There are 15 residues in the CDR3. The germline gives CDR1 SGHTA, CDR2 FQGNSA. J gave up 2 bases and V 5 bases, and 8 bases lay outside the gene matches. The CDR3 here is CASSTLGGGQETQYF. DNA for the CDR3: TGTGCCAGCAGCACACTCGGCGGGGGACAAGAGACCCAGTACTTC.

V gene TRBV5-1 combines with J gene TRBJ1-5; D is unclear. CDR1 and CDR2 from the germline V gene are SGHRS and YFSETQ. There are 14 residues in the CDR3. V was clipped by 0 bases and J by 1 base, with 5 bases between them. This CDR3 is CASSLGGSNQPQHF. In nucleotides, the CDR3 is TGCGCCAGCAGCTTGGGTGGGAGCAATCAGCCCCAGCATTTT.

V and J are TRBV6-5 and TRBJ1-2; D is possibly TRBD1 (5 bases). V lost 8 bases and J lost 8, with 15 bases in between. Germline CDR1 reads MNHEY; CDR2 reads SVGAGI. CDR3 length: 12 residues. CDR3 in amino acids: CASGWGVRGYTF. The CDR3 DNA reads TGTGCCAGCGGTTGGGGGGTCCGGGGCTACACCTTC.

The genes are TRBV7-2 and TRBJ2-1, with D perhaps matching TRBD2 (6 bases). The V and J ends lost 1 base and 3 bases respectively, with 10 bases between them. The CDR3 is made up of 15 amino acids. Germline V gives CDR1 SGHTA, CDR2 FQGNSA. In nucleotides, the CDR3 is TGTGCCAGCAGCTTAGGACTAGTGGACTACAATGAGCAGTTCTTC. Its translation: CASSLGLVDYNEQFF.

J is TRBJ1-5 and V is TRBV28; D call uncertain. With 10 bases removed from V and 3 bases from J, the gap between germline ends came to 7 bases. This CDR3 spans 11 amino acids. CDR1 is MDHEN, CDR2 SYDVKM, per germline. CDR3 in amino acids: CATENNQPQHF. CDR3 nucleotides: TGTGCCACAGAAAACAATCAGCCCCAGCATTTT.

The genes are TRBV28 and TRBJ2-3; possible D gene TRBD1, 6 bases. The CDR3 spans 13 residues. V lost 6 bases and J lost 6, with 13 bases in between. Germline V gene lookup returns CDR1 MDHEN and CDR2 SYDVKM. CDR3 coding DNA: TGTGCCAGCAGACTACAGGGCTCTGATACGCAGTATTTT. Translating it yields CASRLQGSDTQYF. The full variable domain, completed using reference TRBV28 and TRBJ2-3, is DVKVTQSSRYLVKRTGEKVFLECVQDMDHENMFWYRQDPGLGLRLIYFSYDVKMKEKGDIPEGYSVSREKKERFSLILESASTNQTSMYLCASRLQGSDTQYFGPGTRLTVL.

Here the CDR3 reads CASSELFSGPNNEQYF. The CDR3 region has the DNA TGTGCCAGCAGCGAACTCTTTTCCGGCCCCAATAACGAGCAGTACTTC. The chain is built from TRBV2 and TRBJ2-7; the D is unclear. Trimming took off 6 bases at V and 5 bases at J, with 23 bases between the two ends. The CDR3 loop spans 16 amino acids. Germline-derived CDR1 and CDR2 are SNHLY and FYNNEI.

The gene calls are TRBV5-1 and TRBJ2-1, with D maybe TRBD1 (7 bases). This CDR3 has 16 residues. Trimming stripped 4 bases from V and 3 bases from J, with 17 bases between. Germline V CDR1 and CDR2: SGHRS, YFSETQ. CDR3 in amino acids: CASSTGDFHLYNEQFF. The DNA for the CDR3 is TGCGCCAGCAGCACAGGGGACTTCCATCTCTACAATGAGCAGTTCTTC.

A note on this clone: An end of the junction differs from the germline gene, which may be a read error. The CDR3 DNA reads TGTGCCAGCAGCGAAGGGTTAAGGCAGGACTCTGGAAACACCATATATTTT. Translated: CASSEGLRQDSGNTIYF. V and J are TRBV6-1 and TRBJ1-3; the D is unclear. Germline assignment: CDR1 MNHNS and CDR2 SASEGT. The CDR3 loop spans 17 amino acids.

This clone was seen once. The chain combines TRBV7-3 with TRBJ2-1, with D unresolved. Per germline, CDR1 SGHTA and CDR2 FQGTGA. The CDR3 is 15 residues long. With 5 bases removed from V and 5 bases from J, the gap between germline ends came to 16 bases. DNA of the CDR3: TGTGCCAGCAGCGCTCCTGGACCTCACGACAATGAGCAGTTCTTC. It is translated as CASSAPGPHDNEQFF.

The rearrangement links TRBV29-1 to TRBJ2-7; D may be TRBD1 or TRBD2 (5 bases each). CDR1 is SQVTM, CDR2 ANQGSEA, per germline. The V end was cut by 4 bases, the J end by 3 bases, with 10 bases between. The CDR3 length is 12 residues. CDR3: CSVVSGSYEQYF. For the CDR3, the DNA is TGCAGCGTTGTTTCAGGGAGCTACGAGCAGTACTTC.

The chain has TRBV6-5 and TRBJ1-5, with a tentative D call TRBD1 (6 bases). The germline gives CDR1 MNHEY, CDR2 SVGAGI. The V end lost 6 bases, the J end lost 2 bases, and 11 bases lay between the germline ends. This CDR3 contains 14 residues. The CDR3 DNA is TGTGCCAGCAGACAGGGATACGGCAATCAGCCCCAGCATTTT. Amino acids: CASRQGYGNQPQHF.